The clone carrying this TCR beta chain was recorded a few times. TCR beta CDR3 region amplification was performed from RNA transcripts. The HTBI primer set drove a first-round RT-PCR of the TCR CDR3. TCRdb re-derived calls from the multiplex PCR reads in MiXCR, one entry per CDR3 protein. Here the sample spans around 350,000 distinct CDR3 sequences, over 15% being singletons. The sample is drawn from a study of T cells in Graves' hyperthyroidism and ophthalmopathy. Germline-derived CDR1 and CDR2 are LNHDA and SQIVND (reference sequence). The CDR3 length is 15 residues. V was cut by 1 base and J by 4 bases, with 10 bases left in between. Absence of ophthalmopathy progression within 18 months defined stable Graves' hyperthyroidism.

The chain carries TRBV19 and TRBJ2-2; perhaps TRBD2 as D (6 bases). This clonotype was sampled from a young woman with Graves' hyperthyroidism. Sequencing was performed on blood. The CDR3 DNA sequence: TGTGCCAGTAGTATAGTGGGGGGTTTCACCGGGGAGCTGTTTTTT. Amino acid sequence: CASSIVGGFTGELFF. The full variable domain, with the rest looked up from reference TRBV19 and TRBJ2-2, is DGGITQSPKYLFRKEGQNVTLSCEQNLNHDAMYWYRQDPGQGLRLIYYSQIVNDFQKGDIAEGYSVSREKKESFPLTVTSAQKNPTAFYLCASSIVGGFTGELFFGEGSRLTVL.